This T cell receptor beta chain was sequenced for a study of blood T cell repertoires in COVID-19. The ends lost 0 bases at V and 7 bases at J; junction bases unmatched: 4. CDR3 length equals 15 residues. Germline-derived CDR1 and CDR2 are SGDLS and YYNGEE. In the original analysis: By means of reference gene primer amplification, nucleated cell counts were estimated. Assay used: immunoSEQ multiplex PCR; TCRdb lists only in-frame clones, some missing. Clone size and V and J calls were adopted from that table, with D and trimming inferred from the DNA. The sample contains fewer than 250,000 clones, less than 85% of which appear only once.

The sequenced material came from peripheral blood. V usage is TRBV9 and J usage is TRBJ2-2; 9 nucleotides match TRBD1. This sequence originates from a woman in her forties or fifties with acute or convalescent COVID-19. CDR3 in DNA: TGTGCCAGCAGCGTAGTTGGACAGGGGATCGGGGAGCTGTTTTTT. Translated: CASSVVGQGIGELFF.